The text below deals with one T cell receptor beta chain. The PCR ran on 60 Vbeta and 13 Jbeta primers. Generated by immunoSEQ multiplex PCR, the TCRdb table keeps only in-frame clones and is missing some. The sample has over 150,000 clones; 78% are singletons. The sample is drawn from a study of cytomegalovirus exposure and HLA in healthy donors. V lost 3 bases to trimming and J lost 5 bases, with 10 bases between them. The CDR3 has 13 residues. CDR1 and CDR2 (germline): SGHTA, FQGNSA. The chain employs TRBV7-2 and TRBJ2-5, with D perhaps TRBD2 (6 bases). The receptor was isolated from a woman in her 50s in good health and CMV-seropositive. Sequences were obtained from PBMCs. CDR3 amino acids: CASSFSAGETQYF. Here the CDR3 DNA reads TGTGCCAGCAGCTTTTCGGCGGGGGAGACCCAGTACTTC.